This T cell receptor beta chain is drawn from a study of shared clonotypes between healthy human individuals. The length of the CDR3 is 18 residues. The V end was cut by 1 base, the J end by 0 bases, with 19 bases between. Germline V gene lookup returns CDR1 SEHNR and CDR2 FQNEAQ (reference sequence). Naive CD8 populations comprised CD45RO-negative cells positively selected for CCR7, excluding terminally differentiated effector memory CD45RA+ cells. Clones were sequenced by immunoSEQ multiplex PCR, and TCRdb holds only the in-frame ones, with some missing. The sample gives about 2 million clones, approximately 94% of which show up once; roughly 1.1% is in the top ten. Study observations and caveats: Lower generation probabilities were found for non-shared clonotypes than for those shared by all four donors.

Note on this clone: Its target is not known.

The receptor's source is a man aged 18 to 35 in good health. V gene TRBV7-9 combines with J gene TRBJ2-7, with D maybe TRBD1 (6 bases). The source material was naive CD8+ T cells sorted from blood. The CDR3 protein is CASSLVASGQGTSYEQYF. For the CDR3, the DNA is TGTGCCAGCAGCTTAGTGGCTTCGGGGCAGGGGACCTCCTACGAGCAGTACTTC.